This T cell receptor beta chain derives from a study of technical replicates of blood from a few donors. The table lists this clone with a few counts. Produced via immunoSEQ multiplex PCR; TCRdb's table is partial and in-frame only. The sample yields approximately 15,000 clones, around 80% seen once. This receptor was obtained from a human donor in good health. Sequenced material: PBMCs.

CDR3 sequence: CSASGIGPQHF. The DNA of the CDR3 is TGCAGTGCTTCCGGGATAGGGCCCCAGCATTTT. This chain joins TRBV20-1 and TRBJ1-5; no reliable D call. The germline V gene encodes CDR1 DFQATT and CDR2 SNEGSKA (reference sequence). There are 11 residues in the CDR3. The V and J ends lost 5 bases and 9 bases respectively, with 11 bases between them.